This TCR beta chain was sequenced for a study of monozygotic twins with inflammatory bowel disease. Broader study findings: Compared with healthy co-twins, IBD patients showed reduced TCRbeta repertoire diversity by inverse Simpson.

The V gene's germline CDR1 is MNHNS and CDR2 SASEGT. The CDR3 length is 14 residues. About this clonotype itself: The antigen remains unidentified.

A 6-nucleotide sample barcode was carried by the UMIs, which template switching added. TCRdb re-called the 5' RACE reads and catalogs CDR3 proteins one per entry, DNA excluded. The sample includes about 380,000 distinct CDR3 sequences. Sequences were obtained from blood. This TCR derives from a human donor with ulcerative colitis or Crohn's disease, or a healthy co-twin of an affected twin (not recorded which). V and J are TRBV6-1 and TRBJ2-1. The CDR3: CASSGANSYNEQFF.